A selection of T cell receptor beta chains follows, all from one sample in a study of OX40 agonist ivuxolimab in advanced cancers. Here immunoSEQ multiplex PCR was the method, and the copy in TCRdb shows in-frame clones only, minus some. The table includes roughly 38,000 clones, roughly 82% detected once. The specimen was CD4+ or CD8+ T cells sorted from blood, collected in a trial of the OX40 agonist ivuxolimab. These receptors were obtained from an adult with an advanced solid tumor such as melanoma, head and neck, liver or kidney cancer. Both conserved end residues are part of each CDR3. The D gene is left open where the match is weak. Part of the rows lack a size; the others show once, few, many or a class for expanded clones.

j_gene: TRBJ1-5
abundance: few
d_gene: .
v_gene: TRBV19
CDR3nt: TGTGCCAGTAGTATGGGGTGGGGTCAGCCCCAGCATTTT
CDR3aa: CASSMGWGQPQHF

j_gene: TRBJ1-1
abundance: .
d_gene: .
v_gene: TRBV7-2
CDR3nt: TGTGCCAGCAGCTTATTGCAGAACACTGAAGCTTTCTTT
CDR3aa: CASSLLQNTEAFF

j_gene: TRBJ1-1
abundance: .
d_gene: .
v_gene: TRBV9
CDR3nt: TGTGCCAGCAGCGTAACCCGGGGGGGTGGCACTGAAGCTTTCTTT
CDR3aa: CASSVTRGGGTEAFF

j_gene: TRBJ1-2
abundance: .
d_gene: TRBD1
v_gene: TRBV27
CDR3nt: TGTGCCAGCAGTTTAGGACAGGGGGCGCGTGGTGGCTACACCTTC
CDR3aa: CASSLGQGARGGYTF

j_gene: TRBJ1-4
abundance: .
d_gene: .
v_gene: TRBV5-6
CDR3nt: TGTGCCAGCAGCTTGATTTCTGAAAAACTGTTTTTT
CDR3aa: CASSLISEKLFF

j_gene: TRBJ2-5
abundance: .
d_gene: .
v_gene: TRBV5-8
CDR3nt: TGTGCCAGCAGCTTGGCGGGGGTCCCCCCACAAGAGACCCAGTACTTC
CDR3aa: CASSLAGVPPQETQYF

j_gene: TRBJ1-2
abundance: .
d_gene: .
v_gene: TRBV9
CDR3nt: TGTGCCAGCAGCTACAAGACAGACGGACCCAACTATGGCTACACCTTC
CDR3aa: CASSYKTDGPNYGYTF

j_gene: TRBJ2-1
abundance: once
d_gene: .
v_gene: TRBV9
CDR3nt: TGTGCCAGCAGCGTAGTTTCAGGGAGTGAGCAGTTCTTC
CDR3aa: CASSVVSGSEQFF

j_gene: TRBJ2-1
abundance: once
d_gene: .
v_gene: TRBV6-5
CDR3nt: TGTGCCAGCAGTTCCACCTGGCGGCGCAATGAGCAGTTCTTC
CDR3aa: CASSSTWRRNEQFF

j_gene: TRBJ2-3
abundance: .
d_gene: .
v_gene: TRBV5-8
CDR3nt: TGTGCCATTCCGTCGTGGGAACCACGGGCAGATACGCAGTATTTT
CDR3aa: CAIPSWEPRADTQYF

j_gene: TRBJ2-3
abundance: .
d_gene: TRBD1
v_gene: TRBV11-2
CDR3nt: TGTGCCAGCAGCTTTAGACAGGGTCGGAGGTATTTT
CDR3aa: CASSFRQGRRYF

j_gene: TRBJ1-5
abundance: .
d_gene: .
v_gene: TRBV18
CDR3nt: TGTGCCAGCTCACCGGACGACAATCAGCCCCAGCATTTT
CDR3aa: CASSPDDNQPQHF

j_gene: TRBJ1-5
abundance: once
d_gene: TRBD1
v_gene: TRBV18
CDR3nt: TGTGCCAGCTCACCAAGATCACAGACAGGGGGCAATCAGCCCCAGCATTTT
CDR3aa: CASSPRSQTGGNQPQHF

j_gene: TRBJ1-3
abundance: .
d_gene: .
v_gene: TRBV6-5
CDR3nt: TGTGCCAGCAGTTACCTCCCTACGGGGGCTGGAAACACCATATATTTT
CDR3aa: CASSYLPTGAGNTIYF

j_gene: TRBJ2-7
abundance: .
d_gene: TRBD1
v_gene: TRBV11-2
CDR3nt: TGTGCCAGCAGCCCTACAGGGGGCGAGCAGTACTTC
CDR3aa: CASSPTGGEQYF

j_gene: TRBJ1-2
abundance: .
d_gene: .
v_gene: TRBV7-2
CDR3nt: TGTGCCAGCAGCTTTAGCCGGGGACGGGGCGGTGGCTACACCTTC
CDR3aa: CASSFSRGRGGGYTF

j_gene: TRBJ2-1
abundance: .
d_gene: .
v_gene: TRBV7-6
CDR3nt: TGTGCCAGCAGCCCTATTTCGGCCTACAATGAGCAGTTCTTC
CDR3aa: CASSPISAYNEQFF

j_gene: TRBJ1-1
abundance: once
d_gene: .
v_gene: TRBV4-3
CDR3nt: TGCGCCAGCAGTCTTTGGGGGGGGTTCTCTGAAGCTTTCTTT
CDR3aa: CASSLWGGFSEAFF

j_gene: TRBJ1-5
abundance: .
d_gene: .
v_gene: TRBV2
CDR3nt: TGTGCCAGCAGTGTCGCCGGGGCCAAACAGCCCCAGCATTTT
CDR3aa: CASSVAGAKQPQHF

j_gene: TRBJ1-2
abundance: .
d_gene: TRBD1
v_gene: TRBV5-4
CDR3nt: TGTGCCAGCAGCCCGCAGGGGGATGGCTACACCTTC
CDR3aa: CASSPQGDGYTF

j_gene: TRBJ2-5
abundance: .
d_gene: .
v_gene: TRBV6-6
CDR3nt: TGTGCCAGCAGTCCCGGGGGACACAAAGAGACCCAGTACTTC
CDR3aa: CASSPGGHKETQYF

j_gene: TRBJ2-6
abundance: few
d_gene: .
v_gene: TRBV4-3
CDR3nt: TGCGCCAGCAGCCAAGATAAGCATTATGGGGCCAACGTCCTGACTTTC
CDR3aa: CASSQDKHYGANVLTF

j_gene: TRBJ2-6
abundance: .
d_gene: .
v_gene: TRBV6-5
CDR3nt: TGTGCCAGCAGCGGCCTCTCTGGGGCCAACGTCCTGACTTTC
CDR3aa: CASSGLSGANVLTF

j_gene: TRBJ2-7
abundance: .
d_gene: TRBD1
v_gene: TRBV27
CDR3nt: TGTGCCAGCAGTTACCCCCCGCCGGGACAGGCGATGGAGCAGTACTTC
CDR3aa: CASSYPPPGQAMEQYF

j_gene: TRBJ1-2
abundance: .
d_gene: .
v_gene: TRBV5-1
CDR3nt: TGCGCCAGCAGCTTGCTAGCGGGCTATGGCTACACCTTC
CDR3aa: CASSLLAGYGYTF

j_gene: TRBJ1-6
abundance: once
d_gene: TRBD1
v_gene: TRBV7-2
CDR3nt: TGTGCCAGCGAAGGGACAGGCCCGAATTCACCCCTCCACTTT
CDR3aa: CASEGTGPNSPLHF

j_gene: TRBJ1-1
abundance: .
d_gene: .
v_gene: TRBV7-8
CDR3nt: TGTGCCAGCAGCTTAATCGGGTGGGGCCCTGAAGCTTTCTTT
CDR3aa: CASSLIGWGPEAFF

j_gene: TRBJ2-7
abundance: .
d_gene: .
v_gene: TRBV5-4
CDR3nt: TGTGCCAGCAGCTTGTTGATAGGACCCTACGAGCAGTACTTC
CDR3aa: CASSLLIGPYEQYF

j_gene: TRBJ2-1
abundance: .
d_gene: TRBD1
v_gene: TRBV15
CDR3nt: TGTGCCACCAGCCGGACAGGGGAGTTGAATGAGCAGTTCTTC
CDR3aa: CATSRTGELNEQFF

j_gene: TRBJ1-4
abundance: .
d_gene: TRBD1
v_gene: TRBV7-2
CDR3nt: TGTGCCAGCAGCTTATCAGCCGGACAGGGGAATGAAAAACTGTTTTTT
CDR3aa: CASSLSAGQGNEKLFF

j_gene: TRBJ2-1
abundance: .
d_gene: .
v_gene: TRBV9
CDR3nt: TGTGCCAGCAGCGTACTTGAGGGGGGTCTGTTAGATGAGCAGTTCTTC
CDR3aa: CASSVLEGGLLDEQFF

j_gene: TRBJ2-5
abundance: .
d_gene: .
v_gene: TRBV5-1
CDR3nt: TGCGCCAGCAGCCCCCGGGACTTTCAAGAGACCCAGTACTTC
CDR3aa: CASSPRDFQETQYF

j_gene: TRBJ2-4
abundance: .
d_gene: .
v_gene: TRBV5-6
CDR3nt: TGTGCCAGCAGCTACCTACTTAACCGACGTCTAGCCAAAAACATTCAGTACTTC
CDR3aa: CASSYLLNRRLAKNIQYF

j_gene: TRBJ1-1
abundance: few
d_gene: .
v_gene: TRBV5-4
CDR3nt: TGTGCCAGCAGTGCATTGATGGACACTGAAGCTTTCTTT
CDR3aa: CASSALMDTEAFF